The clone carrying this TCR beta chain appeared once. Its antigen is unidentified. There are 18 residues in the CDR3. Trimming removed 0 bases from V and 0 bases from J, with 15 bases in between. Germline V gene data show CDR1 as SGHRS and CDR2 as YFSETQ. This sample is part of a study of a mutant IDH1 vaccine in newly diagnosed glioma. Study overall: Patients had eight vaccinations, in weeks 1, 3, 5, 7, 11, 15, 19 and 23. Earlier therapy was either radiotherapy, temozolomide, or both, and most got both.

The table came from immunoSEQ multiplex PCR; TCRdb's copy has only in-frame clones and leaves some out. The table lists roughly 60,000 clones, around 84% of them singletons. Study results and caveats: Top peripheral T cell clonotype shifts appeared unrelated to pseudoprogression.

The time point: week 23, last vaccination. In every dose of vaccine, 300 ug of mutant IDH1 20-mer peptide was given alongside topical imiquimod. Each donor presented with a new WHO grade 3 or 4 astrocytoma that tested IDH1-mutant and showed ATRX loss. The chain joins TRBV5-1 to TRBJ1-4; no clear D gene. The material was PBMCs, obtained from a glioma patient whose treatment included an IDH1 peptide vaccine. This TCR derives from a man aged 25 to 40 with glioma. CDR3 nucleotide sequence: TGCGCCAGCAGCTTGGCCTGGGGAGGACTCGCAACTAATGAAAAACTGTTTTTT. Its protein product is CASSLAWGGLATNEKLFF.